This is a list of T cell receptor beta chains from one sample in a study of blood T cells in healthy people across ages. Each CDR3 protein is one row after TCRdb ran MiXCR on the 5' RACE reads. The table shows 700,000 to 900,000 distinct CDR3 sequences, with 25% to 30% occurring only once. The sample was also reused in another study, on T cells of mothers and their children.

The source material was blood. The receptors were gathered from a boy aged 5-17 years in good health. Both conserved end residues are part of each CDR3. Size tells how often a clone was seen (once, few, many) or the class of an expanded clone, and some rows leave it out.

J gene | V gene | clone size | CDR3 protein
TRBJ2-5 | TRBV7-2 | few | CASSPRLAGGLETQYF
TRBJ1-2 | TRBV12-3/TRBV12-4 | NA | CASRGTARQLGYTF
TRBJ1-1 | TRBV29-1 | few | CSVVPAEAFF
TRBJ1-1 | TRBV20-1 | NA | CSARDLLHTEAFF
TRBJ2-3 | TRBV28 | few | CASSLPPSGSGDTQYF
TRBJ1-4 | TRBV7-9 | NA | CASTDGNEKLFF
TRBJ2-5 | TRBV6-5 | few | CASSDSGGQETQYF
TRBJ2-1 | TRBV7-9 | NA | CASSLSRWGTVGIDEQFF
TRBJ1-1 | TRBV28 | few | CASSPTGVLGTEAFF
TRBJ2-5 | TRBV4-2 | NA | CASSPGTSLQTQYF
TRBJ2-7 | TRBV20-1 | NA | CSARHRDHSYEQYF
TRBJ2-1 | TRBV10-3 | few | CAIRIAGEDEQFF
TRBJ2-5 | TRBV5-5 | many | CASSPVTQETQYF
TRBJ1-4 | TRBV9 | NA | CASSVAGTTNEKLFF
TRBJ1-4 | TRBV12-3/TRBV12-4 | few | CASSDRGNEKLFF
TRBJ2-1 | TRBV7-3 | few | CASSLGGSASSTPFF
TRBJ2-1 | TRBV20-1 | NA | CSAAGGGAYNEQFF
TRBJ2-7 | TRBV12-3/TRBV12-4 | NA | CASRTGPLSYEQYF
TRBJ1-2 | TRBV20-1 | few | CSADGALYGYTF
TRBJ1-5 | TRBV12-3/TRBV12-4 | NA | CASSLNGLGQPQHF
TRBJ2-7 | TRBV10-3 | few | CAISDEVRYEQYF
TRBJ2-1 | TRBV2 | NA | CASWVSSYNEQFF
TRBJ1-6 | TRBV11-2 | few | CASSFDRNSPLHF
TRBJ1-4 | TRBV5-1 | NA | CASSTDRVVSEKLFF
TRBJ1-1 | TRBV6-1 | NA | CASTRDFGTEAFF
TRBJ2-2 | TRBV12-3/TRBV12-4 | few | CASSLSGGEVRLGELFF
TRBJ2-5 | TRBV3-1 | few | CASSQGRTYQETQYF
TRBJ2-5 | TRBV12-5 | NA | CASGSRGGFPQETQYF
TRBJ1-2 | TRBV9 | few | CASSVSAGTYGYTF
TRBJ1-2 | TRBV5-1 | few | CASSQGQGANGYTF
TRBJ2-7 | TRBV28 | few | CASTIRTTSYEQYF
TRBJ1-1 | TRBV27 | NA | CASSLLGTGDTEAFF
TRBJ1-3 | TRBV2 | once | CASSEALDRLLRNTIYF
TRBJ1-4 | TRBV2 | NA | CASSAGTGVEKLFF
TRBJ2-5 | TRBV12-3/TRBV12-4 | few | CASSHLLAGGPTQYF
TRBJ1-6 | TRBV5-1 | NA | CASSVGTGGSPLHF
TRBJ1-5 | TRBV4-1 | few | CASSREQGAGNQPQHF
TRBJ2-6 | TRBV5-1 | NA | CASSFTTGANVLTF
TRBJ1-2 | TRBV6-5 | NA | CASSYSRGRTLYGYTF
NA | TRBV7-2 | NA | CASSFGGLPLSYEQYF
TRBJ1-5 | TRBV20-1 | NA | CSAKLPGPQAYSNQPQHF
TRBJ2-7 | TRBV4-2 | NA | CASSLTGGDRAYEQYF
TRBJ1-1 | TRBV29-1 | NA | CSVPDRGVTEAFF
TRBJ1-6 | TRBV5-1 | NA | CASSSRDRGRNSPLHF
TRBJ2-1 | TRBV7-8 | NA | CASSLMWITRGNEQFF
TRBJ2-5 | TRBV7-9 | NA | CASSREGGTQYF
TRBJ2-2 | TRBV7-2 | NA | CASSPGWSTGELFF